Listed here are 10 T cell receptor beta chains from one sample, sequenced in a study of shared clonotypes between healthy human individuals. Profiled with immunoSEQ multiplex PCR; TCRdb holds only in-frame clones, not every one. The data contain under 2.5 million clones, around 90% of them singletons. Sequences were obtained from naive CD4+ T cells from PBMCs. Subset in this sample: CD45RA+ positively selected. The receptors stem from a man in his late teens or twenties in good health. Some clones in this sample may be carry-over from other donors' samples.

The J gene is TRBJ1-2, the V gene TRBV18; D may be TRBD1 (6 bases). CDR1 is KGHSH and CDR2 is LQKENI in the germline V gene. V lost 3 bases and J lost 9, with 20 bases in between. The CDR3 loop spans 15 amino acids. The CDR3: CASSPNRGGLDSYTF. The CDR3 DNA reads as TGTGCCAGCTCACCTAACAGAGGGGGTTTGGACAGCTACACCTTC. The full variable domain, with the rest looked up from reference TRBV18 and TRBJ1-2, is NAGVMQNPRHLVRRRGQEARLRCSPMKGHSHVYWYRQLPEEGLKFMVYLQKENIIDESGMPKERFSAEFPKEGPSILRIQQVVRGDSAAYFCASSPNRGGLDSYTFGSGTRLTVV.

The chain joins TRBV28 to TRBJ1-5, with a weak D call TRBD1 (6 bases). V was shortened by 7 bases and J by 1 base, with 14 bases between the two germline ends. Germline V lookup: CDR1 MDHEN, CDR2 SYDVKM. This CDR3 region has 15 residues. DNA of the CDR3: TGTGCCAGCACCCTCCCGGGGGCAAGCAATCAGCCCCAGCATTTT. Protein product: CASTLPGASNQPQHF.

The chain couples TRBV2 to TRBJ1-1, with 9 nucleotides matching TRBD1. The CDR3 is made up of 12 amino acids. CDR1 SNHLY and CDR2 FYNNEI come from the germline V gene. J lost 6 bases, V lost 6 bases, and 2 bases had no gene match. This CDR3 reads CASRDRGAEAFF. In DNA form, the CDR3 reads TGTGCCAGCAGGGACAGGGGTGCTGAAGCTTTCTTT. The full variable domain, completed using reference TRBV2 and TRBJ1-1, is EPEVTQTPSHQVTQMGQEVILRCVPISNHLYFYWYRQILGQKVEFLVSFYNNEISEKSEIFDDQFSVERPDGSNFTLKIRSTKLEDSAMYFCASRDRGAEAFFGQGTRLTVV.

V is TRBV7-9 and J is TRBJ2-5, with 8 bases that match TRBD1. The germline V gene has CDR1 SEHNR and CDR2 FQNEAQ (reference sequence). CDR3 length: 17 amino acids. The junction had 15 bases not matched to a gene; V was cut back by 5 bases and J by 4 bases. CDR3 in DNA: TGTGCCAGCAGCGCGACGTTAGGACAGGGAGACGGAGAGACCCAGTACTTC. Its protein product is CASSATLGQGDGETQYF.

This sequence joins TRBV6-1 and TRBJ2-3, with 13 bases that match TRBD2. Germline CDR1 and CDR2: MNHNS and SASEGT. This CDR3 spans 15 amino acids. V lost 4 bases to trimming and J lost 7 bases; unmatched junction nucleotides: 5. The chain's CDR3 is CASSGTSGSAYTQYF. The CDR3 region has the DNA TGTGCCAGCAGTGGGACTAGCGGGAGTGCCTATACGCAGTATTTT.

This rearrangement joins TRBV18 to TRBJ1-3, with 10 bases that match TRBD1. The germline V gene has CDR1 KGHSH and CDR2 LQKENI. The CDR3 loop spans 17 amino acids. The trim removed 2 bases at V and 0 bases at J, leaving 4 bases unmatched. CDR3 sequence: CASSPIGTGDSGNTIYF. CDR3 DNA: TGTGCCAGCTCACCAATCGGGACAGGGGACTCTGGAAACACCATATATTTT.

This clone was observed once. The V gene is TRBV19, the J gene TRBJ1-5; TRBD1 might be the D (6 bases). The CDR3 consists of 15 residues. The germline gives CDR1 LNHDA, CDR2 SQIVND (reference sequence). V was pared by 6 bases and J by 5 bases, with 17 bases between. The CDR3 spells CASRSGAGAHQPQHF. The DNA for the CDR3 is TGTGCCAGTAGATCGGGGGCTGGGGCCCATCAGCCCCAGCATTTT.

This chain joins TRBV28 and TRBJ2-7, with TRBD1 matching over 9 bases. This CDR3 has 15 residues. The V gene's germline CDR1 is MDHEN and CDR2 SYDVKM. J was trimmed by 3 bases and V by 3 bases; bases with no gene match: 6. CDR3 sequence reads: CASSLMGQGIYEQYF. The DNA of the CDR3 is TGTGCCAGCAGTTTGATGGGACAGGGTATCTACGAGCAGTACTTC.

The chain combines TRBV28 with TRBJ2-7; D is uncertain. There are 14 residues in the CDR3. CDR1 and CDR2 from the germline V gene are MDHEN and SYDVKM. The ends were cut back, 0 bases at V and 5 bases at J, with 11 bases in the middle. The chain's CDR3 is CASSLWDGRNEQYF. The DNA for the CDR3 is TGTGCCAGCAGTTTATGGGACGGGCGGAACGAGCAGTACTTC.

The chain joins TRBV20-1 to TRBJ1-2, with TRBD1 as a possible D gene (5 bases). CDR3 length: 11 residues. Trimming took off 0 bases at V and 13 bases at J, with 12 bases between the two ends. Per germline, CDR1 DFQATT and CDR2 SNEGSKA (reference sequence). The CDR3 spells CSARERRGITF. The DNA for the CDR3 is TGCAGTGCTAGAGAGAGACGGGGGATCACCTTC.